This passage covers 20 T cell receptor beta chains from one sample sequenced in a study of T cell responses to AZD1222 COVID-19 vaccine. Using immunoSEQ multiplex PCR, the repertoire was profiled, and TCRdb retains in-frame clones only, with some absent. The data hold around 150,000 clones, with around 90% observed a single time. The sequencing here drew on peripheral blood, taken on day 0 of AZD1222 vaccination. These receptors originate from an adult in good health.

The chain couples TRBV24-1 to TRBJ1-1; no definite D call. V dropped 7 bases and J dropped 3 bases, with 2 bases sitting between them. Germline V gene data show CDR1 as KGHDR and CDR2 as SFDVKD. The CDR3 sequence is 10 residues long. This CDR3 is CATSDTEAFF. Written as DNA, the CDR3 is TGTGCCACCAGCGACACTGAAGCTTTCTTT.

This chain joins TRBV11-2 and TRBJ2-2; D ambiguous. Germline values: CDR1 SGHAT, CDR2 FQNNGV. There are 12 residues in the CDR3. V was clipped by 3 bases and J by 6 bases, with 5 bases between them. The CDR3 sequence is CASSLYSGELFF. As DNA, the CDR3 is TGTGCCAGCAGCTTGTACTCCGGGGAGCTGTTTTTT.

This CDR3 reads CSVDLGFNTEAFF. The CDR3, as DNA: TGCAGCGTTGACCTCGGATTTAACACTGAAGCTTTCTTT. This rearrangement joins TRBV29-1 to TRBJ1-1; D remains ambiguous. Trimming pared 3 bases from V and 2 bases from J, leaving 10 bases between. Germline V lookup: CDR1 SQVTM, CDR2 ANQGSEA. The CDR3 consists of 13 residues.

This clone was found once. The chain has TRBV5-1 and TRBJ1-3; a weak D match, TRBD1 (5 bases). CDR1 and CDR2 (germline): SGHRS, YFSETQ. There are 14 residues in the CDR3. Trimming took 4 bases from V and 4 from J, leaving 12 bases between them. CDR3 region: CASSQMGEGNTIYF. Written as DNA, the CDR3 is TGCGCCAGCAGCCAAATGGGGGAAGGAAACACCATATATTTT.

This clone was detected a few times. The chain employs TRBV7-2 and TRBJ2-7; D is unclear. Trimming removed 4 bases at V and 1 base at J, with 5 bases between. The CDR3 is 12 amino acids. Germline V gene data show CDR1 as SGHTA and CDR2 as FQGNSA. In DNA form, the CDR3 reads TGTGCCAGCAGCTCCAGATCCTACGAGCAGTACTTC. Residues: CASSSRSYEQYF.

V gene TRBV27 combines with J gene TRBJ2-7; 14 bases line up with TRBD2. Germline values: CDR1 MNHEY, CDR2 SMNVEV (reference sequence). The CDR3 totals 16 residues. Trimming cost V 5 bases and J 3 bases; bases outside gene matches: 6. CDR3 DNA sequence: TGTGCCAGCAGTCCCGGGACTAGCGGGAGACTCTACGAGCAGTACTTC. Its translation is CASSPGTSGRLYEQYF.

The chain employs TRBV10-3 and TRBJ1-5; possible D gene TRBD1, 5 bases. Looked up from germline, CDR1 is ENHRY and CDR2 is SYGVKD. V was cut by 3 bases and J by 3 bases, with 12 bases left in between. This CDR3 comprises 15 residues. CDR3: CAISDRAGFNQPQHF. DNA for the CDR3: TGTGCCATCAGTGATCGGGCAGGGTTCAATCAGCCCCAGCATTTT.

The chain couples TRBV12-3 or TRBV12-4 to TRBJ1-6; D is uncertain. V shed 2 bases and J shed 14 bases, with 13 bases lying between them. This CDR3 is 13 amino acids long. The CDR3 bases are TGTGCCAGCAGTTTACGGGCGGAGCGAGCCCTCCACTTT. Protein product: CASSLRAERALHF.

In nucleotides, the CDR3 is TGCGCCAGCAGCCAACCCCTAAAAAGGATTAACACCAACTATGGCTACACCTTC. Translating gives CASSQPLKRINTNYGYTF. V is TRBV4-1 and J is TRBJ1-2; no clear D gene. The CDR3 is made up of 18 amino acids. V was cut by 2 bases and J by 2 bases, with 21 bases left in between. Germline-derived CDR1 and CDR2 are MGHRA and YSYEKL.

The genes are TRBV29-1 and TRBJ1-2; 7 bases line up with TRBD1. CDR1 and CDR2 (germline): SQVTM, ANQGSEA. This CDR3 is 13 amino acids long. With V trimmed by 6 bases and J by 3 bases, 7 bases remained unmatched. The CDR3 bases are TGCAGCGTCCGAGACAGGGTGGACTATGGCTACACCTTC. Protein sequence: CSVRDRVDYGYTF.

This chain connects TRBV9 to TRBJ2-2; the D is unclear. Germline V gene data show CDR1 as SGDLS and CDR2 as YYNGEE. This CDR3 has 13 residues. V shed 0 bases and J shed 7 bases, with 7 bases lying between them. The DNA for the CDR3 is TGTGCCAGCAGCGTAGAAGGGCACGGGGAGCTGTTTTTT. This translates into CASSVEGHGELFF.

The chain recombines TRBV5-1 with TRBJ2-1; TRBD1 is a possible D gene (6 bases). Per the germline V gene, CDR1 is SGHRS and CDR2 is YFSETQ. This CDR3 spans 14 amino acids. Trimming stripped 0 bases from V and 6 bases from J, with 10 bases between. The DNA for the CDR3 is TGCGCCAGCAGCTTGGGGCCACAGGGCAATGAGCAGTTCTTC. Protein: CASSLGPQGNEQFF.

The chain is built from TRBV6-2 or TRBV6-3 and TRBJ1-4; a weak D match, TRBD1 (5 bases). The V end was cut by 4 bases, the J end by 8 bases, with 17 bases between. Germline V gene data show CDR1 as MNHEY and CDR2 as SVGEGT. This CDR3 contains 15 residues. CDR3 nucleotide sequence: TGTGCCAGCAGTTCACCCAGGGCCCTCGCAGAAAAACTGTTTTTT. Protein product: CASSSPRALAEKLFF.

V gene TRBV6-5 combines with J gene TRBJ1-1; tentative D call: TRBD1 (6 bases). Trimming removed 10 bases at V and 2 bases at J, with 14 bases between. This CDR3 is built from 13 residues. Germline CDR1 is MNHEY and CDR2 is SVGAGI. The CDR3: CATSRGGNTEAFF. The CDR3 coding sequence is TGTGCCACGTCGAGGGGGGGAAACACTGAAGCTTTCTTT.

The rearrangement uses TRBV24-1 and TRBJ1-2; no reliable D call. The CDR3 sequence is 10 residues long. Trimming removed 6 bases from V and 4 bases from J, with 2 bases in between. The germline V gene encodes CDR1 KGHDR and CDR2 SFDVKD. The CDR3 loop is CATSSYGYTF. The CDR3 coding sequence is TGTGCCACCAGTTCCTATGGCTACACCTTC.

The chain employs TRBV20-1 and TRBJ2-7, with no clear D. The CDR3 contains 9 residues. Germline loops: CDR1 DFQATT, CDR2 SNEGSKA (reference sequence). Trimming left V 6 bases short and J 3 bases short, with 3 bases between. In nucleotides, the CDR3 is TGCAGTGCCGGCTACGAGCAGTACTTC. Amino acid sequence: CSAGYEQYF.

This clone showed up just a few times. The chain joins TRBV15 to TRBJ2-7, with unresolved D. V was pared by 2 bases and J by 7 bases, with 12 bases between. This CDR3 is 13 amino acids long. Germline V gene sequence: CDR1 LNHNV, CDR2 YYDKDF (reference sequence). The CDR3 region has the DNA TGTGCCACCAGCAGATACGTCGTGAGGGAGCAGTACTTC. Its protein product is CATSRYVVREQYF.

The chain couples TRBV5-1 to TRBJ2-7, with D tentatively TRBD1 (6 bases). With 5 bases removed from V and 0 bases from J, the gap between germline ends came to 15 bases. Looked up from germline, CDR1 is SGHRS and CDR2 is YFSETQ. The CDR3 sequence is 15 residues long. The CDR3: CASSRDNRNSYEQYF. DNA for the CDR3: TGCGCCAGCAGTCGGGACAATCGCAACTCCTACGAGCAGTACTTC. The whole variable domain, filled in from reference TRBV5-1 and TRBJ2-7, reads KAGVTQTPRYLIKTRGQQVTLSCSPISGHRSVSWYQQTPGQGLQFLFEYFSETQRNKGNFPGRFSGRQFSNSRSEMNVSTLELGDSALYLCASSRDNRNSYEQYFGPGTRLTVT.

The chain is built from TRBV2 and TRBJ2-7; 10 bases line up with TRBD1. J lost 1 base, V lost 2 bases, and 2 bases had no gene match. The germline CDR1 and CDR2 sequences are SNHLY and FYNNEI. This CDR3 spans 15 amino acids. CDR3 residues: CASSEPGQGSYEQYF. The CDR3 coding sequence is TGTGCCAGCAGTGAACCGGGACAGGGGTCCTACGAGCAGTACTTC.

CDR3 in DNA: TGTGCCAGTACCCTAGGGTACGGGGCTTACACAGATACGCAGTATTTT. As protein: CASTLGYGAYTDTQYF. This rearrangement joins TRBV19 to TRBJ2-3; D may correspond to TRBD1 or TRBD2 (5 bases each). The CDR3 spans 16 residues. Trimming pared 7 bases from V and 2 bases from J, leaving 19 bases between. Germline CDR1 and CDR2: LNHDA and SQIVND (reference sequence).